A single T cell receptor beta chain is shown here with its context. Which antigen it targets is not known. Base-call qualities are not available, and no considerably larger clone is one nucleotide away. The data originate from a study of radiotherapy plus CTLA-4 blockade in lung cancer (dated by TCRdb to 2016 to 2019). About the full investigation: Objective responses occurred in more than 15% of enrolled patients, and 30% to 40% achieved disease control. Paper-wide results and their limitations: After treatment with radiotherapy and ipilimumab, TCR clones that came from tumors expanded in the peripheral blood. The strongest predictors of response, as reported, were early dynamic changes in blood T cell clones along with a rise in serum interferon-beta after radiation.

Including cysteine and phenylalanine, the CDR3 has 15 amino acids. The only DNA kept is the CDR3, 45 bases in frame from the first base. CDR1 and CDR2, looked up from the germline V gene, are SGHRS and YFSETQ. At the junction V is shortened by 6 bases and J by 4 bases, with 19 bases in between. Library preparation was by the immunoSEQ multiplex PCR assay. TCRdb retrieved this table from immuneACCESS and kept in-frame rearrangements only. Not all clones are present; in checked studies, unresolved V genes account for under half, and no reason is known for the remainder. Here the sample has about 88,000 clones; about two thirds occur a single time. Of the sample, over 13% falls within the top ten clones. Focal radiation therapy combined with CTLA-4 blockade (ipilimumab) was tested in patients with chemo-refractory metastatic non-small-cell lung cancer.

Recombination linked TRBV5-1 to TRBJ1-2, with TRBD1 perhaps the D gene, on 5 matching bases. Material: peripheral blood, obtained from a patient treated with radiotherapy plus ipilimumab. The TCR originated in a human donor with non-small cell lung cancer that progressed on radiotherapy plus ipilimumab. CDR3 region: CASNPRSGQGYGYTF. DNA sequence: TGCGCCAGCAACCCTAGATCTGGACAAGGCTATGGCTACACCTTC.